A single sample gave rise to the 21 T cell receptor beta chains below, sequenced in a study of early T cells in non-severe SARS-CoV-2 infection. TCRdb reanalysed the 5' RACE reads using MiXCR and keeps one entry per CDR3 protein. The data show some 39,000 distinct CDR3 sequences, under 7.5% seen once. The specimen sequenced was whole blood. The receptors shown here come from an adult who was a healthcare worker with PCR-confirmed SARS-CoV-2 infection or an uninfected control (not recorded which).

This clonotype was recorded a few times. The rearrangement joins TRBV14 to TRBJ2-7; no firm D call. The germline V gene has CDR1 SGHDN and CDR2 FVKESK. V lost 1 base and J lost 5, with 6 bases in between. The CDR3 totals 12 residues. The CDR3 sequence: CASSQVVNEQYF. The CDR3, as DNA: TGTGCCAGCAGCCAAGTTGTGAACGAGCAGTACTTC. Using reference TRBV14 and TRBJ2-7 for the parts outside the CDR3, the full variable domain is EAGVTQFPSHSVIEKGQTVTLRCDPISGHDNLYWYRRVMGKEIKFLLHFVKESKQDESGMPNNRFLAERTGGTYSTLKVQPAELEDSGVYFCASSQVVNEQYFGPGTRLTVT.

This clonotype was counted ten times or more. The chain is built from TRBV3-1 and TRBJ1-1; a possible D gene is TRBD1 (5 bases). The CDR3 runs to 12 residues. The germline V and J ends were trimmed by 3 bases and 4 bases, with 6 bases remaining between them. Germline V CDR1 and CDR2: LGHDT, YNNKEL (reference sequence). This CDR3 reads CASSHGGTEAFF. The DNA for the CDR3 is TGTGCCAGCAGCCACGGGGGCACTGAAGCTTTCTTT. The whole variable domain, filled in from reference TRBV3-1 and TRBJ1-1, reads DTAVSQTPKYLVTQMGNDKSIKCEQNLGHDTMYWYKQDSKKFLKIMFSYNNKELIINETVPNRFSPKSPDKAHLNLHINSLELGDSAVYFCASSHGGTEAFFGQGTRLTVV.

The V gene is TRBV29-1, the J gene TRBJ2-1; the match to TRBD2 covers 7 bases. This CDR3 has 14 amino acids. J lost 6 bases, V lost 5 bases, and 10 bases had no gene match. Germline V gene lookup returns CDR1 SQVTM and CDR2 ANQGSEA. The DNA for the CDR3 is TGCAGCGTTTTGGGGATGCGGGAGACCAATGAGCAGTTCTTC. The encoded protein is CSVLGMRETNEQFF.

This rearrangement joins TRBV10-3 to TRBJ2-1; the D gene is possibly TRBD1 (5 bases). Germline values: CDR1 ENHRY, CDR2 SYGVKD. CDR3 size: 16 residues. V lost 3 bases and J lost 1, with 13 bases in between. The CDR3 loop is CAISDPGRGSYNEQFF. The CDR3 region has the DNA TGTGCCATCAGTGACCCGGGTAGGGGTTCCTACAATGAGCAGTTCTTC.

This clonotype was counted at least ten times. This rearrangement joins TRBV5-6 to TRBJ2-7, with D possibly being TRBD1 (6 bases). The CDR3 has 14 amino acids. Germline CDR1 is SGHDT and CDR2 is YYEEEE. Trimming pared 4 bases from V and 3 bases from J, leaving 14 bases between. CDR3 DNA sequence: TGTGCCAGCAGCCCTAGTCCAGGGGACTACGAGCAGTACTTC. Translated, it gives CASSPSPGDYEQYF.

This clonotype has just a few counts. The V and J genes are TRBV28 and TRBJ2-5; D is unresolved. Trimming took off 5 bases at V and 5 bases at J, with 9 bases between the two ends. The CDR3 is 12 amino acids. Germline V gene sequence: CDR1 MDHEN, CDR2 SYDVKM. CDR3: CASSRPQETQYF. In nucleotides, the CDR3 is TGTGCCAGCAGTCGACCCCAGGAGACCCAGTACTTC.

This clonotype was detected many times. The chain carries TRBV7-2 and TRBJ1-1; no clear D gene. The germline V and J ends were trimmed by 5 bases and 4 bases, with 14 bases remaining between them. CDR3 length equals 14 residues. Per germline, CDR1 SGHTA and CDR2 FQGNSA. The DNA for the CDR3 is TGTGCCAGCAGCGCCCAGTCCTTGCTCACTGAAGCTTTCTTT. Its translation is CASSAQSLLTEAFF.

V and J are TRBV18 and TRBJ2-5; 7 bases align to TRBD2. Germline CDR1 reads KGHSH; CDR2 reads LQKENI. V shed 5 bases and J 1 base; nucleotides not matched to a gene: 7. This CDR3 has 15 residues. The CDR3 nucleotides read TGTGCCAGCTCAACTAGGACGGGAGGCCAAGAGACCCAGTACTTC. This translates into CASSTRTGGQETQYF.

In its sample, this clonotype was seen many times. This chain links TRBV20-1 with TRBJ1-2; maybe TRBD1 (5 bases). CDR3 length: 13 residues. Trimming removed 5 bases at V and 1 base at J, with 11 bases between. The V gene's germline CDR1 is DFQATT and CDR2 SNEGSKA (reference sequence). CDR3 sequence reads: CSALLQGNYGYTF. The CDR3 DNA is TGCAGTGCTCTCCTCCAGGGTAACTATGGCTACACCTTC.

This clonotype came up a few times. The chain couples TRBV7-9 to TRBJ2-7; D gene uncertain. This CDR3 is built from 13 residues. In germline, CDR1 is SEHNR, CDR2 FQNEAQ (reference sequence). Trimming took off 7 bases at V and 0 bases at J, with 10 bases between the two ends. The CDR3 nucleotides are TGTGCCAGCAAGCCTTCAAGCTCCTACGAGCAGTACTTC. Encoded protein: CASKPSSSYEQYF. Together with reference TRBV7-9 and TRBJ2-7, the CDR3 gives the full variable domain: DTGVSQNPRHKITKRGQNVTFRCDPISEHNRLYWYRQTLGQGPEFLTYFQNEAQLEKSRLLSDRFSAERPKGSFSTLEIQRTEQGDSAMYLCASKPSSSYEQYFGPGTRLTVT.

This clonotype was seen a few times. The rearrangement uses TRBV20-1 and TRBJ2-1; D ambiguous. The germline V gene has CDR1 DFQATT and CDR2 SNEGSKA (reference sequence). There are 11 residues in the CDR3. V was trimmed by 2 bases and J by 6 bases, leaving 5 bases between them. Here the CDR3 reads CSARLFNEQFF. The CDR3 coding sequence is TGCAGTGCTAGACTCTTCAATGAGCAGTTCTTC.

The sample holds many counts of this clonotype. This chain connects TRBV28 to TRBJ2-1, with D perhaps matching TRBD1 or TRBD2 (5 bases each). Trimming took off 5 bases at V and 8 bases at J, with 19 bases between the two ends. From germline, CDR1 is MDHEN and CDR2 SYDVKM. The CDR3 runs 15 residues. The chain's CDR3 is CASSPRDLRADEQFF. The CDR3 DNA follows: TGTGCCAGCAGTCCCCGGGACCTCCGGGCGGATGAGCAGTTCTTC. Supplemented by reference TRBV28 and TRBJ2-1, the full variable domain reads DVKVTQSSRYLVKRTGEKVFLECVQDMDHENMFWYRQDPGLGLRLIYFSYDVKMKEKGDIPEGYSVSREKKERFSLILESASTNQTSMYLCASSPRDLRADEQFFGPGTRLTVL.

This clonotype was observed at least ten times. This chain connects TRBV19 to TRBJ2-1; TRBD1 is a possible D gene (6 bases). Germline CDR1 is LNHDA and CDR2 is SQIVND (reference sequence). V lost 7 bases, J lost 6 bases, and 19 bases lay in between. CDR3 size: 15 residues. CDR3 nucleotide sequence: TGTGCCAGTACTCCCGGGCTGGGACACGCCAATGAGCAGTTCTTC. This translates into CASTPGLGHANEQFF.

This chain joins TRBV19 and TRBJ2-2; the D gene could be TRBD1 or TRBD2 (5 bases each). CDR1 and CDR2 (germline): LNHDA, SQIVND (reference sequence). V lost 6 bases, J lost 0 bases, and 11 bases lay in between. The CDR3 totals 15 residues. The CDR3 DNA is TGTGCCAGTAGGCCAGGGAGCGCGAACACCGGGGAGCTGTTTTTT. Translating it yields CASRPGSANTGELFF.

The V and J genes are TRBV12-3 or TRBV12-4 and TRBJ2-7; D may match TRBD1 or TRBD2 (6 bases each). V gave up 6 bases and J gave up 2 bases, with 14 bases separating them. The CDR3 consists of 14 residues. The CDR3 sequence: CASSTTGATYEQYF. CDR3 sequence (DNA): TGTGCCAGCAGCACAACGGGGGCCACCTACGAGCAGTACTTC.

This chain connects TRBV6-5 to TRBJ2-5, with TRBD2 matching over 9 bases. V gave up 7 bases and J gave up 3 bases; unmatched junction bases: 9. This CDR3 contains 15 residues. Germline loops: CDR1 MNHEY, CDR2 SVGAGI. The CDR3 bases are TGTGCCAGCAAAAAACTGTCTAGCGGGGAAGAGACCCAGTACTTC. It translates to CASKKLSSGEETQYF.

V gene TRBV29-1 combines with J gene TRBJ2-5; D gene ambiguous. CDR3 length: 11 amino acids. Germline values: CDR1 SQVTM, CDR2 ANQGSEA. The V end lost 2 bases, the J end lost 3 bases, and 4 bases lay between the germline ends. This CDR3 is CSVEMKETQYF. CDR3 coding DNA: TGCAGCGTTGAAATGAAAGAGACCCAGTACTTC. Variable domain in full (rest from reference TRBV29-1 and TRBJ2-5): SAVISQKPSRDICQRGTSLTIQCQVDSQVTMMFWYRQQPGQSLTLIATANQGSEATYESGFVIDKFPISRPNLTFSTLTVSNMSPEDSSIYLCSVEMKETQYFGPGTRLLVL.

The CDR3 nucleotides are TGTGCCAGCAGCCGCTGGACTAGCGGAAACCAAGAGACCCAGTACTTC. This codes for CASSRWTSGNQETQYF. The V and J genes are TRBV6-1 and TRBJ2-5; 10 bases map to TRBD2. Germline assignment: CDR1 MNHNS and CDR2 SASEGT. The trim removed 6 bases at V and 0 bases at J, leaving 7 bases unmatched. The CDR3 length is 16 residues.

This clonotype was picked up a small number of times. The CDR3 sequence is CASSFRGRDIQYF. The CDR3 DNA reads TGTGCCAGCAGCTTTCGGGGGAGAGACATTCAGTACTTC. The chain links TRBV7-2 to TRBJ2-4; D is perhaps TRBD2 (6 bases). The CDR3 has 13 residues. The germline V gene has CDR1 SGHTA and CDR2 FQGNSA. Trimming cost V 3 bases and J 8 bases, with 11 bases left between them.

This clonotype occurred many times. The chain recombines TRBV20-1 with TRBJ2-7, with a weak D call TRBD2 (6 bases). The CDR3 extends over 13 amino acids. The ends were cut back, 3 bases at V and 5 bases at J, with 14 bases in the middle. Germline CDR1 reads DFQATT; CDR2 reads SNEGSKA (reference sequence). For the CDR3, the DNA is TGCAGTGCTAGGGAGGGTGGGGAGGACGAGCAGTACTTC. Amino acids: CSAREGGEDEQYF.

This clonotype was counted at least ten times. The CDR3 DNA sequence: TGCGCCAGCAGCGGAGGGGTAGATACGCAGTATTTT. This codes for CASSGGVDTQYF. The rearrangement uses TRBV5-1 and TRBJ2-3, with D possibly matching TRBD2 (6 bases). Per the germline V gene, CDR1 is SGHRS and CDR2 is YFSETQ. The CDR3 covers 12 residues. Trimming removed 4 bases at V and 5 bases at J, with 8 bases between.